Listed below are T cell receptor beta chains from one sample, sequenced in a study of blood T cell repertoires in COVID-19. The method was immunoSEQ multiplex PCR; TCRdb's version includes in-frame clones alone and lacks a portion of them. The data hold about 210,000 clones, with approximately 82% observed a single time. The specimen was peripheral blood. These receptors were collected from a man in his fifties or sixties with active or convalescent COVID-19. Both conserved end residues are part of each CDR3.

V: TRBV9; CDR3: CASSVAIGREWETQYF
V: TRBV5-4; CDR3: CASSLAGGTSTYEQYF
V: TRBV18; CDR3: CASSPLLGTSGRNEQFF
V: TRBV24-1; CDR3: CATSEAGSNQPQHF
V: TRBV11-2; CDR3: CASTLGHQYGYTF
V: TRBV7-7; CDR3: CASSSIAGANTGELFF
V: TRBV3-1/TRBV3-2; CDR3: CASSQEGLLTGGYNEQFF
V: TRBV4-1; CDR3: CASSVTGQSSYNSPLHF
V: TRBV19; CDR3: CASSMPGAHQPQHF
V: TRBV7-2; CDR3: CASSATGVNSGNTIYF
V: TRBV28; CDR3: CASSLAAIGGTVEEKLFF
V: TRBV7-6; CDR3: CASSSNTGELFF
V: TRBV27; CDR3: CASSSQQGPAGELFF
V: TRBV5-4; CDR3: CASSLGLANYEQYF
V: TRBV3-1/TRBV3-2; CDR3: CASSLNRGSGNTIYF
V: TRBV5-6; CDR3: CASSLVAEGQYF
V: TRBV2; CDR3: CASWEGGNTEAFF
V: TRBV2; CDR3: CASSEPGTPKETQYF
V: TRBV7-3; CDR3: CASSLRTGRRGETQYF
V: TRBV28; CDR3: CASSRGGYGYTF
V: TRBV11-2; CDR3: CASSLDQGRNTEAFF
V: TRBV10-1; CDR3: CASSEGTGRTDTQYF
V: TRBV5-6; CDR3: CASSLGQVGEQFF
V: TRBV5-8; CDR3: CASSFSGTGAAGNTIYF
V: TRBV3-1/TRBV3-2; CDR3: CASSQAAGAGGSDTQYF
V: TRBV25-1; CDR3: CASSKREVGGELFF
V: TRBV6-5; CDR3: CASSQGLAADTQYF
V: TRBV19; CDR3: CASSYHRAAEAFF
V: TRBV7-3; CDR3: CASSSGTTTLGVDTQYF
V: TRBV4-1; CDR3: CASSQDRVNEQFF
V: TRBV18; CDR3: CASSAPGQPTNTEAFF
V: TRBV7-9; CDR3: CASSDRTAAHPIF
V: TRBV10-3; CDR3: CAISQPGLALHQETQYF
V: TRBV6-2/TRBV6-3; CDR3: CASSYSRDSRVPEAFF
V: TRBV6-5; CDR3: CASISQGARAEAFF
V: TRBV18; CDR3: CASSPLALEQFF
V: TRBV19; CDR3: CASSQQGAGQPQHF
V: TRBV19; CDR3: CASSIAGGPEAFF
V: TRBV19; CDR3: CASTPTGSTSTEAFF
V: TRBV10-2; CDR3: CASSDGANYGYTF